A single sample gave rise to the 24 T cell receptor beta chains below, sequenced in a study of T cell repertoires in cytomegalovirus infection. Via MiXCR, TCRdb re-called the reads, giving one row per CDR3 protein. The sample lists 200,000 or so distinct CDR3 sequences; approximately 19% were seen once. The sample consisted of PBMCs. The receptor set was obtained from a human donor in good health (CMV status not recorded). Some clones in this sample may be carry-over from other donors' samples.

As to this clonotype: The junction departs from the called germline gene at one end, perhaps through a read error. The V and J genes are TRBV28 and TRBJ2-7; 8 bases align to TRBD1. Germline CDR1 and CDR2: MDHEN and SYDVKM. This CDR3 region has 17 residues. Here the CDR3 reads CPSSPFERQGPLGEQYF. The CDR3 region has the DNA TGTCCCAGCAGTCCCTTTGAGAGACAGGGGCCCTTAGGAGAGCAGTACTTC.

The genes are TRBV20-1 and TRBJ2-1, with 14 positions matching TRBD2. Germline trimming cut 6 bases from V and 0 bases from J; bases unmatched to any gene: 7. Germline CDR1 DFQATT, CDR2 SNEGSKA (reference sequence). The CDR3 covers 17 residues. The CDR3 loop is CSARLAGGPSSYNEQFF. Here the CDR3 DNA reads TGCAGTGCAAGACTAGCGGGAGGGCCCAGCTCCTACAATGAGCAGTTCTTC.

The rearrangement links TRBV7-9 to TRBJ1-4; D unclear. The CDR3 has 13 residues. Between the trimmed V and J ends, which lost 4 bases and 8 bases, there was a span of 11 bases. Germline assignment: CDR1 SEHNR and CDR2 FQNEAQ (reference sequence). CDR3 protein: CASSSERGEKLFF. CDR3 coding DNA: TGTGCCAGCAGCTCGGAACGAGGAGAAAAACTGTTTTTT.

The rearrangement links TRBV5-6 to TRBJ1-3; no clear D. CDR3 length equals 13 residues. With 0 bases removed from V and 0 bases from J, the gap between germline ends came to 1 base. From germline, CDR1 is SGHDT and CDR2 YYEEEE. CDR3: CASSLDSGNTIYF. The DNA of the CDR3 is TGTGCCAGCAGCTTGGACTCTGGAAACACCATATATTTT.

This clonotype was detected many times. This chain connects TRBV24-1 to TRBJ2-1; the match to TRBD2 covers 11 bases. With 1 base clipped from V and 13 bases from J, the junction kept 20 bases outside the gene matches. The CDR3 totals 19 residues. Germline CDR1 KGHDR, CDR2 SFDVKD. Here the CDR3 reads CATSDFPPSSTSGRFRQFF. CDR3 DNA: TGTGCCACCAGTGATTTTCCCCCCTCCTCTACTAGCGGGAGATTCCGCCAGTTCTTC.

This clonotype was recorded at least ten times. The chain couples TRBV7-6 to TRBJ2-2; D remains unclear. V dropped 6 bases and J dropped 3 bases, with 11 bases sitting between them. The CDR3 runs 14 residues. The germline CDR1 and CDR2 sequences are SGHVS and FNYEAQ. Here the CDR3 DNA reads TGTGCCAGCAGTTCCGGCGACGACACCGGGGAGCTGTTTTTT. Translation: CASSSGDDTGELFF. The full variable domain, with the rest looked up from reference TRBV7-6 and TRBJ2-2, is GAGVSQSPRYKVTKRGQDVALRCDPISGHVSLYWYRQALGQGPEFLTYFNYEAQQDKSGLPNDRFSAERPEGSISTLTIQRTEQRDSAMYRCASSSGDDTGELFFGEGSRLTVL.

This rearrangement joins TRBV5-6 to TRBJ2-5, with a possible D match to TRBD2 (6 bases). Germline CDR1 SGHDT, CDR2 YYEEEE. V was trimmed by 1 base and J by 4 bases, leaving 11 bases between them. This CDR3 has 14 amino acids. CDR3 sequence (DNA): TGTGCCAGCAGCTTGAAACGGGGAGGAGAGACCCAGTACTTC. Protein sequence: CASSLKRGGETQYF.

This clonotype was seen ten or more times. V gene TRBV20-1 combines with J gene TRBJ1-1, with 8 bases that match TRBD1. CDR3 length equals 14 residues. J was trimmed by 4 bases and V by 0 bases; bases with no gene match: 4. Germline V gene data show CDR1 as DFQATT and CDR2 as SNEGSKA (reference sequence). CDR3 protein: CSARDLDRVTEAFF. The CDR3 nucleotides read TGCAGTGCTAGAGATTTGGACAGGGTCACTGAAGCTTTCTTT.

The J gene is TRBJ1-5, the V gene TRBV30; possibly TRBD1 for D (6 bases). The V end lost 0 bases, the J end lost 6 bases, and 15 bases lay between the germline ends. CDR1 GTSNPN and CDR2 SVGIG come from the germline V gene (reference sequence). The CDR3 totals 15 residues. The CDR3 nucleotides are TGTGCCTGGAGTGTAGGGGGGCGAACCGGTCAGCCCCAGCATTTT. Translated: CAWSVGGRTGQPQHF.

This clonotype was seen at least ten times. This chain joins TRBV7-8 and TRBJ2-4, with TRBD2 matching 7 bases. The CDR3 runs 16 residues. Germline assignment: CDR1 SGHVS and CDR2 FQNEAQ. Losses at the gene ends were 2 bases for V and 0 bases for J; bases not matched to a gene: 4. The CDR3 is CASSLLAVLAKNIQYF. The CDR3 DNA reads TGTGCCAGCAGCTTACTAGCGGTCCTAGCCAAAAACATTCAGTACTTC.

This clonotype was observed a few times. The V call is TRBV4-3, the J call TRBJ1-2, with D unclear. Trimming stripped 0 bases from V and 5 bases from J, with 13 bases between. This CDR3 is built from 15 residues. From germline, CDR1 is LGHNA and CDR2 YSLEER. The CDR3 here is CASSQDDSTGYGYTF. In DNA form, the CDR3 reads TGCGCCAGCAGCCAAGATGACTCCACGGGGTATGGCTACACCTTC.

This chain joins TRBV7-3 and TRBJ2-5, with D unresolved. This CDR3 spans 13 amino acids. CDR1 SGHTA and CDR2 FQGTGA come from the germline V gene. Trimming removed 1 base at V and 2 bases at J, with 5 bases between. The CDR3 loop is CASSLSSQETQYF. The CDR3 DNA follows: TGTGCCAGCAGCTTAAGCTCTCAAGAGACCCAGTACTTC.

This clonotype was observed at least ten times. CDR3 amino acids: CASKRTSGVPNTQYF. DNA of the CDR3: TGTGCCAGCAAGCGGACTAGCGGGGTCCCGAATACGCAGTATTTT. The chain uses TRBV6-2 or TRBV6-3 and TRBJ2-3; TRBD2 matches at 12 bases. The V segment lost 7 bases and the J segment 7 bases; nucleotides outside the gene matches: 9. CDR1 and CDR2 from the germline V gene are MNHEY and SVGEGT. The CDR3 runs to 15 residues.

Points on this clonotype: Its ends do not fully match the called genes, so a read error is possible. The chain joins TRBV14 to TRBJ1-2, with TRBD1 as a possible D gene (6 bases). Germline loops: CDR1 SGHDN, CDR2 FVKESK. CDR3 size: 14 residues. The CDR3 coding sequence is TGTGTCAGCAGCCCCACACAGACAGGCTATGGCTACACCTTC. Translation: CVSSPTQTGYGYTF.

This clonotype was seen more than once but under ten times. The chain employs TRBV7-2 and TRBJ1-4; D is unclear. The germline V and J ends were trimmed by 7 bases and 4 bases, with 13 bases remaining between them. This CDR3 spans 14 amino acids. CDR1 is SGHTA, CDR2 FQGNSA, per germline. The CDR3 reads CASTPTTLNEKLFF. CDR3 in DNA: TGTGCCAGCACACCCACAACACTTAATGAAAAACTGTTTTTT.

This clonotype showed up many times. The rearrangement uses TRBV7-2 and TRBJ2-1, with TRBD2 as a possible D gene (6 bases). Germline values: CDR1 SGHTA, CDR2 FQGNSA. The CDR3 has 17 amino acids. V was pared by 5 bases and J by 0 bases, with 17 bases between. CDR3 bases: TGTGCCAGCAGCCTGCGACGACTAGTGAGCTCCTACAATGAGCAGTTCTTC. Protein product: CASSLRRLVSSYNEQFF.

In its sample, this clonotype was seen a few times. The CDR3 region has the DNA TGTGCCAGCACCCGGACATTGTCTAATTCACCCCTCCACTTT. This encodes CASTRTLSNSPLHF. The chain uses TRBV12-3 or TRBV12-4 and TRBJ1-6, with a weak D call TRBD1 (5 bases). Trimming left V 7 bases short and J 6 bases short, with 13 bases between. The CDR3 loop spans 14 amino acids.

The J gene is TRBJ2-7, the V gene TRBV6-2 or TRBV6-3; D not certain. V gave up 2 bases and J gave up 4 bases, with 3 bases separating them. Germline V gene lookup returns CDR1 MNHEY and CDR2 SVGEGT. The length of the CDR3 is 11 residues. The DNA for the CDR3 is TGTGCCAGCAGTTACCAGTACGAGCAGTACTTC. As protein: CASSYQYEQYF.

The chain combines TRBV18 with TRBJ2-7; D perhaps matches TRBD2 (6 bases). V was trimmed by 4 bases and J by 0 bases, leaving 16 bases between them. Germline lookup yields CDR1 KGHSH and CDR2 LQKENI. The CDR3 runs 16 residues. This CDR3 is CASSLTTSTRSYEQYF. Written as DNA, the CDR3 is TGTGCCAGCTCACTAACAACTAGCACCCGCTCCTACGAGCAGTACTTC.

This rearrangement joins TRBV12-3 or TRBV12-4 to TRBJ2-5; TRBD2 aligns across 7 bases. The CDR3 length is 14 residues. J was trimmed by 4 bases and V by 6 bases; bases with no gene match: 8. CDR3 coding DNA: TGTGCCAGCAGAACCTTTGGGGGGGGAGAGACCCAGTACTTC. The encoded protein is CASRTFGGGETQYF.

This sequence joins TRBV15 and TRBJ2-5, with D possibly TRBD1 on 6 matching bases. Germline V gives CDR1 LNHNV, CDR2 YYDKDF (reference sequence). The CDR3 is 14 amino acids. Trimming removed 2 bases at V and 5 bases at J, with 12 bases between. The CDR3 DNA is TGTGCCACCAGCAGAAACAGGGCCGTGGAGACCCAGTACTTC. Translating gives CATSRNRAVETQYF.

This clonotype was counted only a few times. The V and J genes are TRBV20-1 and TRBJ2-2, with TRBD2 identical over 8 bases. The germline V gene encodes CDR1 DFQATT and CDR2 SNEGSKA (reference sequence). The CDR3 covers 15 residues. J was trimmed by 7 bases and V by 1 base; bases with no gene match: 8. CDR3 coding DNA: TGCAGTGCTAGAGCCCGGGGGGGGGCCTACGGGGAGCTGTTTTTT. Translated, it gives CSARARGGAYGELFF.

CDR3 residues: CASSPVNEKLFF. CDR3 coding DNA: TGTGCCAGCAGTCCAGTTAATGAAAAACTGTTTTTT. V is TRBV6-2 or TRBV6-3 and J is TRBJ1-4; D is uncertain. The CDR3 spans 12 residues. CDR1 MNHEY and CDR2 SVGEGT come from the germline V gene. V gave up 5 bases and J gave up 4 bases, with 5 bases separating them.

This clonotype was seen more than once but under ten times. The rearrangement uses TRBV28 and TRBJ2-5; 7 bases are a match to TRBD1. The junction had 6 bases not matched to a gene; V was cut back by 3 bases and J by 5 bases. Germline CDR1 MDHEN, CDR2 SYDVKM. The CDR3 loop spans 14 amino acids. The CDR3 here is CASSFDRVLETQYF. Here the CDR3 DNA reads TGTGCCAGCAGTTTCGACAGGGTTTTGGAGACCCAGTACTTC.